The source of this T cell receptor (beta chain) is a study of blood T cell repertoires in COVID-19. Study summary: There were acute and convalescent COVID-19 samples, and they came from the United States, Italy and Spain. In each case, the material was cDNA or gDNA derived from T cells, B-cell-depleted T cells, or PBMCs.

Original analysis: Estimates of nucleated cell counts were drawn from the amplification of reference gene primers. The protocol was immunoSEQ multiplex PCR, while the TCRdb copy is restricted to in-frame clones and leaves out a portion. That table gives V, J and clone size, and the DNA gave D and trimming. The sample lists roughly 68,000 clones; about 91% were seen once. Per the germline V gene, CDR1 is SEHNR and CDR2 is FQNEAQ (reference sequence). Trimming cost V 5 bases and J 5 bases, with 10 bases left between them. This CDR3 has 12 amino acids. The sequencing sample was made of peripheral blood. The clonotype comes from a woman aged 70-85 years with acute or convalescent COVID-19. The V call is TRBV7-9, the J call TRBJ2-7; D call uncertain. The CDR3: CASSPQRDEQYF. The CDR3 DNA reads TGTGCCAGCAGCCCGCAAAGAGACGAGCAGTACTTC. The full variable domain, completed using reference TRBV7-9 and TRBJ2-7, is DTGVSQNPRHKITKRGQNVTFRCDPISEHNRLYWYRQTLGQGPEFLTYFQNEAQLEKSRLLSDRFSAERPKGSFSTLEIQRTEQGDSAMYLCASSPQRDEQYFGPGTRLTVT.